The 29 T cell receptor beta chains reported below all come from one sample, sequenced in a study of control samples from healthy donors and cancer patients. Some clones are missing from TCRdb's copy, which holds only in-frame ones; the method was immunoSEQ multiplex PCR. The table lists roughly 130,000 clones, around 90% of them singletons. The sequenced sample was blood. All receptors derive from a man aged 18 to 29 in good health.

The chain links TRBV28 to TRBJ2-7; possibly TRBD2 for D (6 bases). Germline lookup yields CDR1 MDHEN and CDR2 SYDVKM. The CDR3 has 14 amino acids. V dropped 6 bases and J dropped 0 bases, with 12 bases sitting between them. CDR3 amino acids: CASSPGLGSYEQYV. As DNA, the CDR3 is TGTGCCAGCAGCCCGGGACTCGGCTCCTACGAGCAGTACGTC.

This clone was detected only a few times. CDR3 sequence reads: CATSGTAEYQETQYF. CDR3 in DNA: TGTGCCACCAGCGGGACAGCTGAGTACCAAGAGACCCAGTACTTC. The chain employs TRBV24-1 and TRBJ2-5, with 7 bases lining up with TRBD1. Germline V lookup: CDR1 KGHDR, CDR2 SFDVKD. V lost 7 bases, J lost 0 bases, and 7 bases stayed unmatched. CDR3 length: 15 residues.

V usage is TRBV18 and J usage is TRBJ2-7; D is possibly TRBD1 (6 bases). CDR3 size: 15 residues. Trimming removed 3 bases at V and 2 bases at J, with 14 bases between. The germline CDR1 and CDR2 sequences are KGHSH and LQKENI. The CDR3 reads CASSPGQRSAYEQYV. The CDR3 nucleotides read TGTGCCAGCTCACCTGGACAGCGTTCAGCCTACGAGCAGTACGTC.

The V gene is TRBV18, the J gene TRBJ1-3, with unresolved D. This CDR3 is 17 amino acids long. The germline V gene encodes CDR1 KGHSH and CDR2 LQKENI. V was trimmed by 0 bases and J by 0 bases, leaving 12 bases between them. The CDR3 loop is CASSPPKAGDSGNTIYF. CDR3 DNA sequence: TGTGCCAGCTCACCACCCAAAGCCGGGGACTCTGGAAACACCATATATTTT.

This clone came up a few times. The rearrangement joins TRBV21-1 to TRBJ2-5; the table's D gene call, TRBD1, was not cross checked with the DNA. TRBV21-1 is given as a pseudogene. The CDR3 totals 13 residues. CDR3 in amino acids: CASSYRRQGTQYF. The CDR3 DNA sequence: TGTGCCAGCAGCTACAGACGGCAAGGGACCCAGTACTTC.

The genes are TRBV9 and TRBJ1-1; D gene ambiguous. V lost 0 bases and J lost 1, with 4 bases in between. CDR3 size: 13 residues. Germline lookup yields CDR1 SGDLS and CDR2 YYNGEE. The CDR3 protein is CASSVAPNTEAFF. As DNA, the CDR3 is TGTGCCAGCAGCGTAGCGCCGAACACTGAAGCTTTCTTT.

The chain links TRBV5-1 to TRBJ2-1; TRBD2 agrees at 7 bases. Germline V gene sequence: CDR1 SGHRS, CDR2 YFSETQ. CDR3 size: 15 residues. V shed 2 bases, J shed 0 bases, and the junction held 2 bases outside the gene matches. The CDR3 bases are TGCGCCAGCAGCTTAACTAGCGACTCCTACAATGAGCAGTTCTTC. Protein product: CASSLTSDSYNEQFF.

This clone was counted once. The V call is TRBV19, the J call TRBJ1-4, with D possibly matching TRBD1 (6 bases). Trimming removed 5 bases from V and 8 bases from J, with 18 bases in between. Germline V gene data show CDR1 as LNHDA and CDR2 as SQIVND (reference sequence). The CDR3 is 15 residues long. The chain's CDR3 is CASSWPYRAGEKLFF. Written as DNA, the CDR3 is TGTGCCAGTAGTTGGCCCTACAGGGCTGGGGAAAAACTGTTTTTT. Combining the CDR3 with reference TRBV19 and TRBJ1-4 gives the whole variable domain DGGITQSPKYLFRKEGQNVTLSCEQNLNHDAMYWYRQDPGQGLRLIYYSQIVNDFQKGDIAEGYSVSREKKESFPLTVTSAQKNPTAFYLCASSWPYRAGEKLFFGSGTQLSVL.

The rearrangement links TRBV29-1 to TRBJ2-3, with 10 bases identical to TRBD2. V was clipped by 2 bases and J by 6 bases; unmatched bases: 8. Germline lookup yields CDR1 SQVTM and CDR2 ANQGSEA. CDR3 length: 15 amino acids. The CDR3 reads CSVELAGAQRDTQYF. The CDR3 region has the DNA TGCAGCGTTGAACTAGCGGGGGCCCAGAGGGATACGCAGTATTTT.

The V gene is TRBV13, the J gene TRBJ1-2; perhaps TRBD1 as D (6 bases). Germline V gene lookup returns CDR1 PRHDT and CDR2 FYEKMQ (reference sequence). V was cut by 4 bases and J by 10 bases, with 10 bases left in between. CDR3 size: 11 residues. This CDR3 is CASSSTGFYTF. As DNA, the CDR3 is TGTGCCAGCAGCTCGACAGGTTTCTACACCTTC. Based on the CDR3 plus reference TRBV13 and TRBJ1-2, the full variable domain is AAGVIQSPRHLIKEKRETATLKCYPIPRHDTVYWYQQGPGQDPQFLISFYEKMQSDKGSIPDRFSAQQFSDYHSELNMSSLELGDSALYFCASSSTGFYTFGSGTRLTVV.

This clone was observed a single time. This sequence joins TRBV6-2 or TRBV6-3 and TRBJ2-1; D not resolved. Trimming left V 2 bases short and J 0 bases short, with 5 bases between. This CDR3 spans 14 amino acids. CDR1 and CDR2 (germline): MNHEY, SVGEGT. CDR3 coding DNA: TGTGCCAGCAGTTACGTGGACTCCTACAATGAGCAGTTCTTC. Its translation is CASSYVDSYNEQFF.

The V gene is TRBV24-1, the J gene TRBJ2-1, with TRBD2 matching over 9 bases. The J segment lost 1 base and the V segment lost 0 bases, leaving 0 bases of the junction unmatched. This CDR3 contains 16 residues. Germline-derived CDR1 and CDR2 are KGHDR and SFDVKD. This chain's CDR3 is CATSDLSGGSYNEQFF. CDR3 DNA: TGTGCCACCAGTGATTTGAGCGGGGGGTCCTACAATGAGCAGTTCTTC.

The chain employs TRBV5-6 and TRBJ1-2; D ambiguous. The V gene's germline CDR1 is SGHDT and CDR2 YYEEEE. V lost 10 bases, J lost 1 base, and 14 bases lay in between. The CDR3 has 13 residues. As DNA, the CDR3 is TGTGCCCACCGCTACCCGTATAACTATGGCTACACCTTC. Its protein is CAHRYPYNYGYTF.

In DNA, the CDR3 is TGTGCCAGCAGCCAAGATTTTGGGGGCAGAGATACGCAGTATTTT. It is translated as CASSQDFGGRDTQYF. This chain links TRBV14 with TRBJ2-3; tentatively, D is TRBD1 (6 bases). CDR1 and CDR2 from the germline V gene are SGHDN and FVKESK. Deletions cut 0 bases from V and 5 bases from J, with 12 bases between. CDR3 length: 15 residues.

The J gene is TRBJ1-1, the V gene TRBV7-9; possibly TRBD1 for D (5 bases). This CDR3 region has 15 residues. V was clipped by 1 base and J by 5 bases, with 14 bases between them. Germline CDR1 reads SEHNR; CDR2 reads FQNEAQ (reference sequence). The CDR3 reads CASSLEQVGGTEAFF. DNA for the CDR3: TGTGCCAGCAGCTTAGAGCAGGTTGGGGGGACTGAAGCTTTCTTT.

V gene TRBV9 combines with J gene TRBJ2-1; TRBD2 agrees at 12 bases. V dropped 2 bases and J dropped 3; count of bases not matched to a gene: 6. The CDR3 runs 17 residues. Germline V gene data show CDR1 as SGDLS and CDR2 as YYNGEE. CDR3 in amino acids: CASSVKTSGSGYNEQFF. CDR3 DNA sequence: TGTGCCAGCAGCGTTAAGACTAGCGGGAGTGGCTACAATGAGCAGTTCTTC.

Details on this clone: A read error may produce the germline difference seen at one junction end. V usage is TRBV10-3 and J usage is TRBJ2-3, with D possibly being TRBD2 (5 bases). This CDR3 is 13 amino acids long. Germline CDR1 is ENHRY and CDR2 is SYGVKD. CDR3 DNA sequence: TGTGCCATCAGTGAGGAGGGCACTGATACGCAGTATTTT. Residues: CAISEEGTDTQYF.

This chain links TRBV2 with TRBJ2-2; D gene unclear. Trimming removed 4 bases at V and 5 bases at J, with 8 bases between. The CDR3 sequence is 13 residues long. Germline-derived CDR1 and CDR2 are SNHLY and FYNNEI. CDR3 DNA sequence: TGTGCCAGCAGTGCGTACAATACCGGGGAGCTGTTTTTT. Translating gives CASSAYNTGELFF. Looking up the rest from reference TRBV2 and TRBJ2-2 gives the full variable domain: EPEVTQTPSHQVTQMGQEVILRCVPISNHLYFYWYRQILGQKVEFLVSFYNNEISEKSEIFDDQFSVERPDGSNFTLKIRSTKLEDSAMYFCASSAYNTGELFFGEGSRLTVL.

The sample holds one count of this clone. This chain links TRBV5-4 with TRBJ2-7; D not certain. The CDR3 runs 13 residues. Germline V gives CDR1 SGHNT, CDR2 YYREEE (reference sequence). V lost 4 bases and J lost 3, with 11 bases in between. The CDR3 nucleotides are TGTGCCAGCAGCGCCCCTCTGGACTACGAGCAGTACTTC. It encodes CASSAPLDYEQYF.

The CDR3, as DNA: TGTGCCAGCGCTACGGGACAGGGGAGCGGTGAGCAGTTCTTC. Translated: CASATGQGSGEQFF. The V and J genes are TRBV28 and TRBJ2-1; 10 bases line up with TRBD1. The germline V gene encodes CDR1 MDHEN and CDR2 SYDVKM. This CDR3 spans 14 amino acids. With 8 bases clipped from V and 9 bases from J, the junction kept 10 bases outside the gene matches. Combining the CDR3 with reference TRBV28 and TRBJ2-1 gives the whole variable domain DVKVTQSSRYLVKRTGEKVFLECVQDMDHENMFWYRQDPGLGLRLIYFSYDVKMKEKGDIPEGYSVSREKKERFSLILESASTNQTSMYLCASATGQGSGEQFFGPGTRLTVL.

In DNA, the CDR3 is TGTGCCAGCAGTGACTTTTTTTATCGGTCGACAGACTCTGGAAACACCATATATTTT. Its protein product is CASSDFFYRSTDSGNTIYF. V usage is TRBV2 and J usage is TRBJ1-3, with D possibly being TRBD1 (5 bases). The CDR3 consists of 19 residues. Trimming took 3 bases from V and 0 from J, leaving 21 bases between them. Per the germline V gene, CDR1 is SNHLY and CDR2 is FYNNEI.

The chain uses TRBV19 and TRBJ2-3; 9 bases fit TRBD1. This CDR3 has 16 residues. CDR1 is LNHDA and CDR2 is SQIVND in the germline V gene (reference sequence). J was trimmed by 6 bases and V by 5 bases; bases with no gene match: 12. CDR3 coding DNA: TGTGCCAGTAGTGTTCTTCGGGGGACAGGGACTGATACGCAGTATTTT. It yields the protein CASSVLRGTGTDTQYF.

This chain connects TRBV5-1 to TRBJ2-7; D remains unclear. V lost 0 bases and J 3 bases, leaving 4 bases between the germline ends. The germline V gene has CDR1 SGHRS and CDR2 YFSETQ. The CDR3 loop spans 12 amino acids. CDR3 DNA: TGCGCCAGCAGCTTGGCCGACTACGAGCAGTACGTC. Its translation: CASSLADYEQYV.

V and J are TRBV6-1 and TRBJ2-3, with unresolved D. Looked up from germline, CDR1 is MNHNS and CDR2 is SASEGT. V gave up 2 bases and J gave up 2 bases, with 20 bases separating them. The CDR3 is made up of 18 amino acids. The CDR3 reads CASSETQVTYTDTDTQYF. The CDR3 DNA reads TGTGCCAGCAGTGAAACCCAAGTTACTTACACGGACACAGATACGCAGTATTTT.

The chain combines TRBV7-9 with TRBJ1-3; 7 bases are a match to TRBD1. The CDR3 consists of 15 residues. Germline CDR1 is SEHNR and CDR2 is FQNEAQ (reference sequence). V was clipped by 4 bases and J by 0 bases; unmatched bases: 3. CDR3 sequence (DNA): TGTGCCAGCAGCTATCAGGGGGACTCTGGAAACACCATATATTTT. It encodes CASSYQGDSGNTIYF.

Details on this clone: The same CDR3 can be traced to other DNA sequences in this sample. This CDR3 reads CASSLPNQPQHF. The DNA of the CDR3 is TGTGCCAGCAGCCTTCCGAATCAGCCCCAGCATTTT. The rearrangement uses TRBV7-2 and TRBJ1-5; no clear D. CDR1 SGHTA and CDR2 FQGNSA come from the germline V gene. Trimming stripped 5 bases from V and 4 bases from J, with 6 bases between. This CDR3 is 12 amino acids long.

This clone was recorded once. This chain uses TRBV6-2 or TRBV6-3 with TRBJ2-7; weak D call: TRBD2 (6 bases). This CDR3 has 14 amino acids. Germline-derived CDR1 and CDR2 are MNHEY and SVGEGT. V was shortened by 0 bases and J by 2 bases, with 8 bases between the two germline ends. CDR3 sequence: CASSYSGTPYEQYV. CDR3 sequence (DNA): TGTGCCAGCAGTTACTCGGGGACTCCCTACGAGCAGTACGTC.

The V call is TRBV3-1 (or the pseudogene TRBV3-2), the J call TRBJ1-1; a weak D match, TRBD1 (6 bases). With 1 base removed from V and 4 bases from J, the gap between germline ends came to 7 bases. The CDR3 length is 13 residues. Per germline, CDR1 LGHDT and CDR2 YNNKEL (reference sequence). The CDR3 sequence: CASSQARGTEAFF. The CDR3 coding sequence is TGTGCCAGCAGCCAAGCCAGGGGCACTGAAGCTTTCTTT.

This clone is medium-sized (0.01 to 0.1%). The chain joins TRBV5-1 to TRBJ1-6; D is unresolved. Germline V gives CDR1 SGHRS, CDR2 YFSETQ. V was trimmed by 4 bases and J by 0 bases, leaving 20 bases between them. The CDR3 extends over 19 amino acids. In DNA, the CDR3 is TGCGCCAGCAGCCCGACGGGATCGGGGTTTGGCTCCTATAATTCACCCCTCCACTTT. This encodes CASSPTGSGFGSYNSPLHF.